Listed here are 9 T cell receptor beta chains from one sample, sequenced in a study of T-cell reconstitution after alpha-beta-depleted transplantation in children (dated by TCRdb to 2016 to 2017). The library was made by PCR. Sequencing instrument: Illumina HiSeq 2500. TCR libraries were prepared with molecular barcoding, using unique molecular identifiers to normalize TCRbeta repertoire quantification. TCRdb reanalyzed the raw reads on its own, using fastp at Q25 for trimming and MiXCR for clone calling, and kept in-frame beta chains. Rows are combined by CDR3 protein, so each entry shows the most common genes and DNA. Across this sample there are 600,000 or so distinct CDR3 sequences, with more than 20% seen only once. Of the sample, less than 15% is held by the ten largest clones. The meaning of the sample's treatment or condition label: allogeneic hematopoietic cell transplantation with graft depleted of TCRalphabeta T cells and CD19 B cells.

Sequencing used PBMCs, mostly from graft donor cells, obtained 360 days after TCRalphabeta/CD19-depleted stem cell transplant. These receptors were collected from a boy less than two years old who had a stem cell transplant for acute myeloid leukemia, so the T cells may come from the graft donor.

This clonotype was seen a few times. The genes are TRBV5-1 and TRBJ1-2; possibly TRBD1 for D (5 bases). V was clipped by 0 bases and J by 4 bases, with 13 bases between them. The CDR3 is 15 amino acids. CDR1 is SGHRS, CDR2 YFSETQ, per germline. This CDR3 reads CASSLARQSGYGYTF. The CDR3 DNA is TGCGCCAGCAGCTTGGCCCGACAGTCAGGCTATGGCTACACCTTC.

The chain combines TRBV2 with TRBJ2-7; D remains ambiguous. This CDR3 spans 13 amino acids. Trimming left V 1 base short and J 0 bases short, with 4 bases between. Germline CDR1 SNHLY, CDR2 FYNNEI. CDR3 nucleotides: TGTGCCAGCAGTGAAGGGTACTCCTACGAGCAGTACGTC. Translated: CASSEGYSYEQYV.

The V and J genes are TRBV20-1 and TRBJ2-5, with D perhaps TRBD2 (6 bases). Trimming pared 0 bases from V and 5 bases from J, leaving 10 bases between. The CDR3 extends over 13 amino acids. The V gene's germline CDR1 is DFQATT and CDR2 SNEGSKA (reference sequence). The CDR3 nucleotides read TGCAGTGCTAGAGAGGGGAGGTCGGAGACCCAGTACTTC. It encodes CSAREGRSETQYF.

The chain uses TRBV4-1 and TRBJ2-7, with unresolved D. Trimming stripped 0 bases from V and 2 bases from J, with 8 bases between. CDR3 length equals 14 residues. Germline V CDR1 and CDR2: MGHRA, YSYEKL. The CDR3 bases are TGCGCCAGCAGCCAAGACCCGGGTACCTACGAGCAGTACGTC. Its protein product is CASSQDPGTYEQYV.

This sequence joins TRBV20-1 and TRBJ2-7; tentatively, D is TRBD1 (6 bases). Germline assignment: CDR1 DFQATT and CDR2 SNEGSKA (reference sequence). Trimming removed 6 bases from V and 2 bases from J, with 11 bases in between. The CDR3 is 12 residues long. CDR3 protein: CSADGQTYEQYV. CDR3 coding DNA: TGCAGTGCAGATGGACAGACCTACGAGCAGTACGTC.

V is TRBV2 and J is TRBJ1-2; 8 nucleotides agree with TRBD1. CDR3 size: 18 residues. CDR1 and CDR2 from the germline V gene are SNHLY and FYNNEI. After removal of 6 bases from V and 5 bases from J, the junction contained 20 bases not matched to a gene. CDR3 DNA: TGTGCCAGCAGAGCCTCCCCCGGGGACAGGACCCGGGGTTATGGCTACACCTTC. Translated: CASRASPGDRTRGYGYTF.

The V and J genes are TRBV6-2 or TRBV6-3 and TRBJ2-7; tentatively, D is TRBD1 (6 bases). Germline CDR1 MNHEY, CDR2 SVGEGT. CDR3 length: 14 amino acids. V was cut by 10 bases and J by 3 bases, with 19 bases left in between. The CDR3 sequence: CATRQGILGYEQYF. As DNA, the CDR3 is TGTGCCACTCGGCAGGGGATATTGGGCTACGAGCAGTACTTC.

This clonotype was seen many times. V is TRBV12-3 or TRBV12-4 and J is TRBJ1-6; the D gene is possibly TRBD1 (6 bases). The CDR3 extends over 16 amino acids. V lost 6 bases and J 3 bases, leaving 15 bases between the germline ends. CDR3 DNA: TGTGCCAGCAGACGCCAGGGGACCCGCTATAATTCACCCCTCCACTTT. Protein sequence: CASRRQGTRYNSPLHF.

Ten or more counts support this clonotype. The genes are TRBV7-9 and TRBJ2-2; the D is unclear. There are 13 residues in the CDR3. Germline V lookup: CDR1 SEHNR, CDR2 FQNEAQ (reference sequence). Trimming took off 6 bases at V and 2 bases at J, with 7 bases between the two ends. The CDR3 reads CASSPDNTGELFF. In DNA form, the CDR3 reads TGTGCCAGCAGTCCGGACAACACCGGGGAGCTGTTTTTT.